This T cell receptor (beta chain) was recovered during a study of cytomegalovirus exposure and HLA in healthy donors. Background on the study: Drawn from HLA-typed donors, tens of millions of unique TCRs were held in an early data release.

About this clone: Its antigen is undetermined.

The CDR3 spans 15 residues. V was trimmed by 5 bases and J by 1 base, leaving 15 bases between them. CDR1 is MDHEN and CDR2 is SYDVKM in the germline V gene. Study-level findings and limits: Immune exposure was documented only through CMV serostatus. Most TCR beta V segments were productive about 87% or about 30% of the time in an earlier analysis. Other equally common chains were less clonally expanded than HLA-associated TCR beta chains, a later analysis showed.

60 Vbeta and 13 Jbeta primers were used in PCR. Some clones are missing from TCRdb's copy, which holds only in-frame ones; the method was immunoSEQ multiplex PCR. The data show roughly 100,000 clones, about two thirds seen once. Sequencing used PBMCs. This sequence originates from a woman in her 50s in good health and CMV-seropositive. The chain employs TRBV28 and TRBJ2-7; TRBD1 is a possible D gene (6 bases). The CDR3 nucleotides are TGTGCCAGCAGTATAAACAGGGTACTATCCTACGAGCAGTACTTC. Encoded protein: CASSINRVLSYEQYF.